A single sample gave rise to the 17 T cell receptor beta chains below, sequenced in a study of cytomegalovirus exposure and HLA in healthy donors. PCR involved 60 Vbeta and 13 Jbeta primers. The table came from immunoSEQ multiplex PCR; TCRdb's copy has only in-frame clones and leaves some out. In all, the sample yields around 140,000 clones. The sequencing sample was made of PBMCs. All receptors come from a man younger than 35 in good health and CMV-seronegative.

V usage is TRBV7-3 and J usage is TRBJ2-3; D is uncertain. The V end lost 1 base, the J end lost 9 bases, and 11 bases lay between the germline ends. Germline CDR1 is SGHTA and CDR2 is FQGTGA. There are 13 residues in the CDR3. This chain's CDR3 is CASSLITQETQYF. CDR3 bases: TGTGCCAGCAGCTTAATAACTCAGGAAACGCAGTATTTT.

The rearrangement uses TRBV4-3 and TRBJ1-3; D remains ambiguous. The CDR3 extends over 17 amino acids. Trimming cost V 0 bases and J 0 bases, with 12 bases left between them. Looked up from germline, CDR1 is LGHNA and CDR2 is YSLEER. The CDR3 sequence: CASSQDPDTSSGNTIYF. The CDR3 DNA sequence: TGCGCCAGCAGCCAAGATCCCGACACGAGCTCTGGAAACACCATATATTTT.

CDR3 sequence: CASSVTGTFNTEAFF. In DNA, the CDR3 is TGTGCCAGCAGCGTAACAGGGACGTTCAACACTGAAGCTTTCTTT. The chain carries TRBV9 and TRBJ1-1; a weak D match, TRBD1 (6 bases). V shed 1 base and J shed 2 bases, with 12 bases lying between them. Germline CDR1 and CDR2: SGDLS and YYNGEE. CDR3 length equals 15 residues.

In regard to this clone: Its ends do not fully match the called genes, so a read error is possible. This chain connects TRBV29-1 to TRBJ1-2; possible D gene TRBD1, 5 bases. CDR1 SQVTM and CDR2 ANQGSEA come from the germline V gene. This CDR3 comprises 10 residues. In DNA, the CDR3 is TGCAGCGTTGATGGGGCCGCCCCACCCTTC. It translates to CSVDGAAPPF.

The J gene is TRBJ2-2, the V gene TRBV9; 13 nucleotides line up with TRBD2. CDR3 size: 18 residues. V trimming: 0 bases; J trimming: 6 bases; junction bases outside the gene matches: 8. CDR1 is SGDLS, CDR2 YYNGEE, per germline. For the CDR3, the DNA is TGTGCCAGCAGCGTAGCCGCATTACTAGCGGGAGGGCCCGGGGAGCTGTTTTTT. Amino acid sequence: CASSVAALLAGGPGELFF.

The rearrangement links TRBV28 to TRBJ2-7; D remains ambiguous. CDR1 and CDR2 (germline): MDHEN, SYDVKM. V shed 6 bases and J shed 3 bases, with 18 bases lying between them. The CDR3 is 15 residues long. The CDR3 DNA follows: TGTGCCAGCAGACCCTCTCATAAAGGAGTCTACGAGCAGTACTTC. It is translated as CASRPSHKGVYEQYF. The entire variable domain, with the rest obtained from reference TRBV28 and TRBJ2-7, is as follows: DVKVTQSSRYLVKRTGEKVFLECVQDMDHENMFWYRQDPGLGLRLIYFSYDVKMKEKGDIPEGYSVSREKKERFSLILESASTNQTSMYLCASRPSHKGVYEQYFGPGTRLTVT.

The J gene is TRBJ1-5, the V gene TRBV2; unclear D gene. In germline, CDR1 is SNHLY, CDR2 FYNNEI. V dropped 1 base and J dropped 7 bases, with 8 bases sitting between them. There are 13 residues in the CDR3. CDR3 amino acids: CASSEGGEQPQHF. In DNA, the CDR3 is TGTGCCAGCAGTGAAGGCGGGGAACAGCCCCAGCATTTT.

The chain links TRBV28 to TRBJ1-1; possible D gene TRBD1, 5 bases. Per the germline V gene, CDR1 is MDHEN and CDR2 is SYDVKM. The V end lost 7 bases, the J end lost 10 bases, and 13 bases lay between the germline ends. The length of the CDR3 is 11 residues. CDR3 DNA sequence: TGTGCCAGCACCCAAAGGGGCTTAGCTTTCTTT. Translated: CASTQRGLAFF.

The CDR3 sequence is CSVLGLAGVSEQYF. The CDR3 DNA is TGCAGCGTCCTGGGACTAGCGGGAGTCTCCGAGCAGTACTTC. The chain carries TRBV29-1 and TRBJ2-7, with 14 bases matching TRBD2. The CDR3 has 14 amino acids. The V gene's germline CDR1 is SQVTM and CDR2 ANQGSEA. The ends lost 6 bases at V and 6 bases at J; junction bases unmatched: 7.

The V gene is TRBV27, the J gene TRBJ1-1; the match to TRBD1 covers 8 bases. Per germline, CDR1 MNHEY and CDR2 SMNVEV (reference sequence). V shed 6 bases and J 5 bases; nucleotides not matched to a gene: 5. The CDR3 is 13 amino acids. DNA for the CDR3: TGTGCCAGCAGAACAGGGGGAGCGACTGAAGCTTTCTTT. This sequence encodes CASRTGGATEAFF.

V usage is TRBV5-6 and J usage is TRBJ2-5, with D perhaps matching TRBD2 (6 bases). Germline V CDR1 and CDR2: SGHDT, YYEEEE. The CDR3 is 17 residues long. The V and J ends lost 3 bases and 0 bases respectively, with 18 bases between them. CDR3 in amino acids: CASSSLEGGAYQETQYF. In DNA form, the CDR3 reads TGTGCCAGCAGCTCCCTGGAGGGCGGGGCGTACCAAGAGACCCAGTACTTC.

The chain recombines TRBV7-3 with TRBJ1-2; D unclear. Trimming took off 2 bases at V and 4 bases at J, with 14 bases between the two ends. The CDR3 is 15 residues long. CDR1 and CDR2 from the germline V gene are SGHTA and FQGTGA. The CDR3 reads CASSLSHNSPYGYTF. The CDR3 bases are TGTGCCAGCAGCTTATCCCATAACTCTCCCTATGGCTACACCTTC.

This chain joins TRBV28 and TRBJ2-7; 7 positions match TRBD1. The CDR3 totals 13 residues. Unmatched junction bases numbered 5, after V lost 6 bases and J lost 3 bases. Germline lookup yields CDR1 MDHEN and CDR2 SYDVKM. The CDR3 reads CASRTGISYEQYF. The CDR3, as DNA: TGTGCCAGCAGGACAGGGATAAGCTACGAGCAGTACTTC.

The DNA of the CDR3 is TGTGCCAGCAGCGTTACTAGCGGGGGGAGCAAAGAGACCCAGTACTTC. Translation: CASSVTSGGSKETQYF. V is TRBV7-9 and J is TRBJ2-5; 12 positions agree with TRBD2. CDR3 length: 16 residues. In germline, CDR1 is SEHNR, CDR2 FQNEAQ (reference sequence). The V segment lost 5 bases and the J segment 3 bases; nucleotides outside the gene matches: 7.

The chain links TRBV4-3 to TRBJ2-4, with 10 bases identical to TRBD2. V shed 1 base, J shed 5 bases, and the junction held 2 bases outside the gene matches. Germline assignment: CDR1 LGHNA and CDR2 YSLEER. The CDR3 covers 15 residues. The CDR3 loop is CASSQGTSGQNIQYF. CDR3 nucleotides: TGCGCCAGCAGCCAAGGGACTAGCGGACAAAACATTCAGTACTTC.

The CDR3: CASSAQTVNTEAFF. The CDR3 nucleotides are TGTGCCAGCAGCGCACAAACAGTGAACACTGAAGCTTTCTTT. The chain is built from TRBV11-2 and TRBJ1-1; D remains unclear. Germline V lookup: CDR1 SGHAT, CDR2 FQNNGV. This CDR3 comprises 14 residues. V was trimmed by 5 bases and J by 0 bases, leaving 10 bases between them.

The rearrangement joins TRBV19 to TRBJ2-7; 12 bases align to TRBD2. From germline, CDR1 is LNHDA and CDR2 SQIVND (reference sequence). The trim removed 4 bases at V and 4 bases at J, leaving 8 bases unmatched. The CDR3 runs to 16 residues. CDR3 sequence reads: CASSKLAGGPSYEQYF. CDR3 bases: TGTGCCAGTAGTAAACTAGCGGGGGGCCCCTCGTACGAGCAGTACTTC.